The present TCR beta chain was sequenced within a study of human T cells and chemical hapten exposure. The time point was: pre-sensitization, week 0. Documented treatment: therapeutic diphenylcyclopropenone sensitization with weekly scalp DPC. Study results and caveats: Counts of TCRs above 1 in 1000 frequency stayed unchanged with DPC sensitization. Patch test score was positively correlated with the counts of TCRs that had expanded at PT1.

As the library was built, unique molecular identifiers were attached to individual cDNA molecules. TCRdb reprocessed the RACE reads via MiXCR and lists one record per CDR3 protein. This table has some 200,000 distinct CDR3 sequences, 25% to 35% appearing once. On this clonotype itself: Its antigen is unknown.

Germline loops: CDR1 SGHRS, CDR2 YFSETQ. CDR3 length equals 14 residues. The V end lost 4 bases, the J end lost 5 bases, and 15 bases lay between the germline ends. The rearrangement joins TRBV5-1 to TRBJ1-1, with D perhaps TRBD1 (5 bases). Specimen: whole blood, collected in connection with sensitization to the hapten diphenylcyclopropenone (DPC). The sequence was collected from a woman aged 25 to 39 with alopecia areata. Some clones in this sample may be carry-over from other donors' samples. Written as DNA, the CDR3 is TGCGCCAGCAGCGCGGCCGGGGGGTATACTGAAGCTTTCTTT. It translates to CASSAAGGYTEAFF. The variable domain in full, with the rest retrieved from reference TRBV5-1 and TRBJ1-1, is KAGVTQTPRYLIKTRGQQVTLSCSPISGHRSVSWYQQTPGQGLQFLFEYFSETQRNKGNFPGRFSGRQFSNSRSEMNVSTLELGDSALYLCASSAAGGYTEAFFGQGTRLTVV.